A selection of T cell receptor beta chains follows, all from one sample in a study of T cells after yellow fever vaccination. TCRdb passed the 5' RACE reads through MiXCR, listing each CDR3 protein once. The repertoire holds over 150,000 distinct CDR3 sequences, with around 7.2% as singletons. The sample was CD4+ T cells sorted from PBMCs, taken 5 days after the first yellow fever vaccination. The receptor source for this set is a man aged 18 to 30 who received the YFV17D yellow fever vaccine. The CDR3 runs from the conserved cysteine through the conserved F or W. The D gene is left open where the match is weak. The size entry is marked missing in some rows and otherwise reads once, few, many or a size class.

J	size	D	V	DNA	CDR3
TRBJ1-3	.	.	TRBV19	TGTGCCAGTAGTATAGGGGACACTCGGTCTGGAAACACCATATATTTT	CASSIGDTRSGNTIYF
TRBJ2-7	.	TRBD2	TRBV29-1	TGCAGCGTTGTAACTAGCGGGGGCGGCGAGCAGTACTTC	CSVVTSGGGEQYF
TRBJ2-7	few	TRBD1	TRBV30	TGTGCCTGGAGTCCTCAGGGGGCGAGGGAGCAGTACTTC	CAWSPQGAREQYF
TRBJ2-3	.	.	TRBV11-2	TGTGCCAGCAGCTTGGCGTACCTGGATACGCAGTATTTT	CASSLAYLDTQYF
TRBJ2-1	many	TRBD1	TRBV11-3	TGTGCCAGCAGCTTAGTTGGGACAGGGGGGACTGTCGAGCAGTTCTTC	CASSLVGTGGTVEQFF
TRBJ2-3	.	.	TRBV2	TGTGCCAGCAGTGAAGGATCCAATGGGGCAGATACGCAGTATTTT	CASSEGSNGADTQYF
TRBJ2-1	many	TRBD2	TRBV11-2	TGTGCCAGCAGCCGACTAGCCACCCCGCTTGGGGAGCAGTTCTTC	CASSRLATPLGEQFF
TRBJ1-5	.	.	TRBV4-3	TGCGCCAGCAGCCAGGACAGTAGCAATCAGCCCCAGCATTTT	CASSQDSSNQPQHF
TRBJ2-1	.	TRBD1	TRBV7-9	TGTGCCAGCAGCTACGGACAGGGTAGGAATGAGCAGTTCTTC	CASSYGQGRNEQFF
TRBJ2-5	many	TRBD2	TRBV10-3	TGTGCCATCAGTGACCAACTAGCGGGGGGCAAGACCCAGTACTTC	CAISDQLAGGKTQYF
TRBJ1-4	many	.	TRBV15	TGTGCCACCAGCAGAGACCTACGGGAAAAACTGTTTTTT	CATSRDLREKLFF
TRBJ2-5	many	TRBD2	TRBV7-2	TGTGCCAGCAGCTTATATAGCGGGGGGGCCGGTGAGACCCAGTACTTC	CASSLYSGGAGETQYF
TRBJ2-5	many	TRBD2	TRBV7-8	TGTGCCAGCAGCTTAGAGCGGGGGGGTCTAGAGACCCAGTACTTC	CASSLERGGLETQYF
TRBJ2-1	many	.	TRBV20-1	TGCAGTGCTACGTGGGACTACAATGAGCAGTTCTTC	CSATWDYNEQFF
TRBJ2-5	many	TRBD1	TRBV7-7	TGTGCTAGCAGCTCGGGACAGGGAGGCCAAGAGACCCAGTACTTC	CASSSGQGGQETQYF
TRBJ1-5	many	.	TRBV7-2	TGTGCCAGCACCATCGCCGAATTCCAGCCCCAGCATTTT	CASTIAEFQPQHF
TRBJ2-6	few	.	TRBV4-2	TGTGCCAGCAGCCAAGATCGGCCCTCTGGGGCCAACGTCCTGACTTTC	CASSQDRPSGANVLTF
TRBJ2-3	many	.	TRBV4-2	TGTGCCAGCAGCCAAGAACGTCCCTATACGCAGTATTTT	CASSQERPYTQYF
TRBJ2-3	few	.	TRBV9	TGTGCCAGCAGCGTAGGTTGGGGGACTGCACGAGATACGCAGTATTTT	CASSVGWGTARDTQYF
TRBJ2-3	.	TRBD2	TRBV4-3	TGCGCCAGCAGCCAAGAACGGGGGGGCCGGGATACGCAGTATTTT	CASSQERGGRDTQYF
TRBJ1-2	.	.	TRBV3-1	TGTGCCAGCAGTTCACTTGGGACACTCTATGGCTTCACCTTC	CASSSLGTLYGFTF
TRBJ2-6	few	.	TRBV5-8	TGTGCCAGCAGCTATTACAGGGTTGGGGCCAACGTCCTGACTTTC	CASSYYRVGANVLTF
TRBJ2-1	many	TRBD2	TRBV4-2	TGTGCCAGCAGCCAACTAGCGGGGGGCTCCTACAATGAGCAGTTCTTC	CASSQLAGGSYNEQFF
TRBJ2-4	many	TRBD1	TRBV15	TGTGCCACCAGCAGGGACAGGTCTGACATTCAGTACTTC	CATSRDRSDIQYF
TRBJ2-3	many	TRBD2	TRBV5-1	TGCGCCAGCAGCGCGGGACTAGCGGGGATAGATACGCAGTATTTT	CASSAGLAGIDTQYF
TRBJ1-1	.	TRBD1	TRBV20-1	TGCAGTGCTAGGGACAGGGTGAGCACTGAAGCTTTCTTT	CSARDRVSTEAFF
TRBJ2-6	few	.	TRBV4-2	TGTGCCAGCAGCCAAGATGGTCAGGTCGGTTCCAACGTCCTGACTTTC	CASSQDGQVGSNVLTF
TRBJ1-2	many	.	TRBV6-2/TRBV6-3	TGTGCCAGCTACTCTGAACGGGGTTACTATGGCTACACCTTC	CASYSERGYYGYTF
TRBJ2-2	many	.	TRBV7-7	TGTGCTAGCAGCTTAGTGTCCACCGGGGAGCTGTTTTTT	CASSLVSTGELFF
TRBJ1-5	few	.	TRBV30	TGTGCCTGGAGTGAGGATAGCAATCAGCCCCAGCATTTT	CAWSEDSNQPQHF
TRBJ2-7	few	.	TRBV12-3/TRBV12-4	TGTGCCAGCAGTGGTGGCTTGGGGCAGTACTTC	CASSGGLGQYF
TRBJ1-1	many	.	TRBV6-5	TGTGCCAGCAGCCCTCCCGGGGCAAAGAACACTGAAGCTTTCTTT	CASSPPGAKNTEAFF
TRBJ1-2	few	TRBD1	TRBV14	TGTGCCAGCAGCCAAGGGGACAGCGGTAACTATGGCTACACCTTC	CASSQGDSGNYGYTF
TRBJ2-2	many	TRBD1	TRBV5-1	TGCGCCAGCAGCCCCACACAGGGGGCATCCGGGGAGCTGTTTTTT	CASSPTQGASGELFF
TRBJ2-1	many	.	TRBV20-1	TGCAGTGCCTTCTCCAGGGAAGGTTCTTCCTACAATGAGCAGTTCTTC	CSAFSREGSSYNEQFF